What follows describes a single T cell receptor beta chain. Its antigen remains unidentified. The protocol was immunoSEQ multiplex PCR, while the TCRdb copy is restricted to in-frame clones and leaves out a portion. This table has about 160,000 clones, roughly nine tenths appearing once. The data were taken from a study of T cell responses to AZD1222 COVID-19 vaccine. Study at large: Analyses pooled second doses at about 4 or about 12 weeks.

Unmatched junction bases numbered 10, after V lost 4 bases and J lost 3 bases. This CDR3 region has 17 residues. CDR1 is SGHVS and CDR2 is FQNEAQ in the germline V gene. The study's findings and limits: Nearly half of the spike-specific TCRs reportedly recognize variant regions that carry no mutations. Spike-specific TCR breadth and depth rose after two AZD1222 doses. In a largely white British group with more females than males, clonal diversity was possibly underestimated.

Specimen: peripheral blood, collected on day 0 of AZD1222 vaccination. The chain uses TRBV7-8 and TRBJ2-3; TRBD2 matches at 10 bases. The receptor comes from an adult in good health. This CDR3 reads CASSSFISGGLTDTQYF. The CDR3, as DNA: TGTGCCAGCAGCTCGTTCATTAGCGGGGGGTTGACAGATACGCAGTATTTT.